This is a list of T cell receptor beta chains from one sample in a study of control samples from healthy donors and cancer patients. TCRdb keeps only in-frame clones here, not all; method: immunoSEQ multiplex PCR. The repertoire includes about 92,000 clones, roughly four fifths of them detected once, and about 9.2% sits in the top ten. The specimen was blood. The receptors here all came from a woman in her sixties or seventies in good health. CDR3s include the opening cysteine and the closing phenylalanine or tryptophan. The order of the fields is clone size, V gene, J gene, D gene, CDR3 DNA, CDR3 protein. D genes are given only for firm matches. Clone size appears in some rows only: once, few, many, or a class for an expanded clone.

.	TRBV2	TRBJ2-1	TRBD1	TGTGCCGTACGGACAGGGACAGGTTACAATGAGCAGTTCTTC	CAVRTGTGYNEQFF
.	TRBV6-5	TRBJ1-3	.	TGTGCCAGCGTGAGAGAAGCTGGAAACACCATATATTTT	CASVREAGNTIYF
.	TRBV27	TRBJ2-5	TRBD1	TGTGCCAGCAGTTACTCGGACAGGGGGGAGACCCAGTACTTC	CASSYSDRGETQYF
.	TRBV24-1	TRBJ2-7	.	TGTGCCACCAGTTCGGGGGCTGGGGAGCAGTACTTC	CATSSGAGEQYF
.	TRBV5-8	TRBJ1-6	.	TGTGCCAGCAGCTTTCGCAGGCGCCAGGAAGGTTCACCCCTCCACTTT	CASSFRRRQEGSPLHF
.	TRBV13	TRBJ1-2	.	TGTGCCAGCAGCTACGCCAAGGGCAGGGGCGGGGGCTACACCTTC	CASSYAKGRGGGYTF
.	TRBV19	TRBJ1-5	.	TGTGCCAGTAGTATTCGGAATACAGGGAATCAGCCCCAGCATTTT	CASSIRNTGNQPQHF
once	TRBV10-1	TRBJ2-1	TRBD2	TGCGCCAGCAGTGATAGCGGGAGCTCCTACAATGAGCAGTTCTTC	CASSDSGSSYNEQFF
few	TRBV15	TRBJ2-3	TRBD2	TGTGCCACCAGCAGAGGGACCGGGACTAGCGGGGTTGATGATACGCAGTATTTT	CATSRGTGTSGVDDTQYF
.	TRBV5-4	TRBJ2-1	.	TGTGCCAGCAGCTTGTTAACGGGAGAGCAGTTCTTC	CASSLLTGEQFF
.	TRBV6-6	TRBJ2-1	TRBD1	TGTGCCAGCAGCAACGGACAGGGTCCCGATGAGCAGTTCTTC	CASSNGQGPDEQFF
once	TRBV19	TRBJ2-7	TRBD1	TGTGCCAGTAGTCGGGACAGGGGCGAAATATACGAGCAGTACTTC	CASSRDRGEIYEQYF
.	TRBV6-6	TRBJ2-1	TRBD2	TGTGCCAGCTGCCAACTCAGGGAGGGTGAGCAGTTCTTC	CASCQLREGEQFF
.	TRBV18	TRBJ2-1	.	TGTGCCAGCTCACCAACGGGAGACTCCTACAATGAGCAGTTCTTC	CASSPTGDSYNEQFF
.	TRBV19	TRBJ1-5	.	TGTGCCAGTAAGATCACGAATAGCAATCAGCCCCAGCATTTT	CASKITNSNQPQHF
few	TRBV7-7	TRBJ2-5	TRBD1	TGTGCCAGCAGCCCCTTGGACAGGGGGACGGGGACCCAGTACTTC	CASSPLDRGTGTQYF
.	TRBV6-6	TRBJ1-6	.	TGTGCTGGCAGTCGGGACCGAAATTCACCCCTCCACTTT	CAGSRDRNSPLHF
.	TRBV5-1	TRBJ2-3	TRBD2	TGCGCCAGCAGCTTGGCTGGGGAGGGAGATACGCAGTATTTT	CASSLAGEGDTQYF
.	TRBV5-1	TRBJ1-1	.	TGCGCCAGCAGCTGGGGCGGGACACAGAACACTGAAGCTTTCTTT	CASSWGGTQNTEAFF
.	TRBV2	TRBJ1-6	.	TGTGCCAGCAGTGAAGCAGGTCCCCCATCACCCCTCCACTTT	CASSEAGPPSPLHF
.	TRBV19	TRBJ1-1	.	TGTGCCAGTAGTATGTTGTCAGGGTCTGAAGCTTTCTTT	CASSMLSGSEAFF
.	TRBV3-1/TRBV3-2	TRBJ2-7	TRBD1	TGTGCCAGCAGCCAAGGTACAGGGGTCGAGCAGTACTTC	CASSQGTGVEQYF
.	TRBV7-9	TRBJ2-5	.	TGTGCCAGCAGCTTAGTTGGCGGCCAAGAGACCCAGTACTTC	CASSLVGGQETQYF
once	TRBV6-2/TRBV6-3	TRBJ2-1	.	TGTGCCAGCAGTTACCGGGGACTCTACAATGAGCAGTTCTTC	CASSYRGLYNEQFF
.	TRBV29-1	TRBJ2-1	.	TGCAGCTTTGACGACAGGACTACCTCCGCCGAGCAGTTCTTC	CSFDDRTTSAEQFF
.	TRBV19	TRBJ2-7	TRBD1	TGTGCCAGTAGTATAAACCAGGGGACAGGCTACGAGCAGTACTTC	CASSINQGTGYEQYF
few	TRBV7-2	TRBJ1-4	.	TGTGCCAGCAGCTTAGGGTCGAGGGAAAAACTGTTTTTT	CASSLGSREKLFF
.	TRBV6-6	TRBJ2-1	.	TGTGCCAGCAGTTACTCGCTGGGGGGCGAGCAGTTCTTC	CASSYSLGGEQFF
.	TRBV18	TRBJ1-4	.	TGTGCCAGCTCAGGCCAGACAGGAACTAATGAAAAACTGTTTTTT	CASSGQTGTNEKLFF
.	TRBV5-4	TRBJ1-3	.	TGTGCCAGCAGCTCATACGCCTCCTCTGGAAACACCATATATTTT	CASSSYASSGNTIYF
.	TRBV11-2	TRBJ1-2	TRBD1	TGTGCCAGCAGCCCCGACAGGGCTGGCGGCTACACCTTC	CASSPDRAGGYTF
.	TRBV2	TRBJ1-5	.	TGTGCCAGCAGTCGACCTTCAGGCCTTTTGGACAATCAGCCCCAGCATTTT	CASSRPSGLLDNQPQHF
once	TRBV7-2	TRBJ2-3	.	TGTGCCAGCAGCTTAGGGGAGGCGCAGTATTTT	CASSLGEAQYF
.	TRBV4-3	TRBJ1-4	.	TGCGCCAGCAGCCAAGTGTTTCAGTTTAATGAAAAACTGTTTTTT	CASSQVFQFNEKLFF
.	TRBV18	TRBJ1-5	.	TGTGCCAGCTCACCTTCTGGCAATCAGCCCCAGCATTTT	CASSPSGNQPQHF
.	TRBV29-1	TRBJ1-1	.	TGCAGCGCAGTGACGGTGAACACTGAAGCTTTCTTT	CSAVTVNTEAFF
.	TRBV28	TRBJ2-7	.	TGTGCCAGCAGTTTATATGGGAGTTCCTACGAGCAGTACTTC	CASSLYGSSYEQYF
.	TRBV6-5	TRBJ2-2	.	TGTGCCAGCAGTTACGCCTCAGGGGTCACCGGGGAGCTGTTTTTT	CASSYASGVTGELFF
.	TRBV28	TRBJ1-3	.	TGTGCCAGCAGTTTCACAGGCCTCTCTGGAAACACCATATATTTT	CASSFTGLSGNTIYF
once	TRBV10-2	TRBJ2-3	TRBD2	TGCGCCAGCAGTGAGTCTGCAACTAGCGGGGGGGCTAGAGGTACGCAGTATTTT	CASSESATSGGARGTQYF
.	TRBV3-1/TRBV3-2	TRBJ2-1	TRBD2	TGTGCCAGCAGCCCGGGACTAGCGGGGGTGAATGAGCAGTTCTTC	CASSPGLAGVNEQFF
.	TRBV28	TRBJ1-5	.	TGTGCCAGCAGTTTAAGGTCAGTTCTTTATCAGCCCCAGCATTTT	CASSLRSVLYQPQHF
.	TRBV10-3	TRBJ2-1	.	TGTGCCATCAGTGAAGGCGGCAGTTACAATGAGCAGTTCTTC	CAISEGGSYNEQFF
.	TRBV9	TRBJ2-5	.	TGTGCCAGCAGCGCATTCGACAGCCAAGAGACCCAGTACTTC	CASSAFDSQETQYF
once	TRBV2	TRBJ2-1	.	TGTGCCAGCAGTGTACTAGTTTCCTACAATGAGCAGTTCTTC	CASSVLVSYNEQFF
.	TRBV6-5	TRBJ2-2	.	TGTGCCAGCAAGTGGGACCCCATGAACACCGGGGAGCTGTTTTTT	CASKWDPMNTGELFF
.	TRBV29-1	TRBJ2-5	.	TGCAGCGTTGACCCGTCGAGCCGGACAAGGGGCCAAGAGACCCAGTACTTC	CSVDPSSRTRGQETQYF